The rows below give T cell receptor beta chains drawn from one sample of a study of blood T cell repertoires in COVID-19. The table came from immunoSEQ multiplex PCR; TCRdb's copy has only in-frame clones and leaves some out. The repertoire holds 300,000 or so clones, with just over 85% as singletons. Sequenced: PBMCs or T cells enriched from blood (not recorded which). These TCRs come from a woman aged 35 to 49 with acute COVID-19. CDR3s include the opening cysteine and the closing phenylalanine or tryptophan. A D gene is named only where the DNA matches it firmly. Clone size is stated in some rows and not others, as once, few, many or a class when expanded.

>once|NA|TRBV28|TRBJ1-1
TGTGCCAGCAGGTGGCAGAACACTGAAGCTTTCTTT
CASRWQNTEAFF
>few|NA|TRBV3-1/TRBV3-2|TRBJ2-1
TGTGCCAGCAGCCAAATCGGGAATGAGCAGTTCTTC
CASSQIGNEQFF
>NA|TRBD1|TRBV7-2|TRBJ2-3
TGTGCCAGCCATACAGACAGGGCCGTTCCTACGCAGTATTTT
CASHTDRAVPTQYF
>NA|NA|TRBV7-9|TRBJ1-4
TGTGCCAGCAGCCTTCTTCAGGGGACCGTTATAAACGAAAAACTGTTTTTT
CASSLLQGTVINEKLFF
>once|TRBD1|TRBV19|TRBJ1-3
TGTGCCAGTAGTAGAGCCCGGGACAGCTCTGGAAACACCATATATTTT
CASSRARDSSGNTIYF
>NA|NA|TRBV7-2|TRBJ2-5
TGTGCCAGCAGCCCTCCATGGCCACAGGGTGAGACCCAGTACTTC
CASSPPWPQGETQYF
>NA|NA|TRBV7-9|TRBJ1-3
TGTGCCAGCAGCCCCGACCGGGTTTTCTCTGGAAACACCATATATTTT
CASSPDRVFSGNTIYF
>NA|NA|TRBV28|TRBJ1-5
TGTGCCAGCAGCTCTGGGGGCTGGCTGAATCAGCCCCAGCATTTT
CASSSGGWLNQPQHF
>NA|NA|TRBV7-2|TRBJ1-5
TGTGCCAGCAGCTTAGGCTTCCTGCCCGGGGGGGCTCTCAATCAGCCCCAGCATTTT
CASSLGFLPGGALNQPQHF
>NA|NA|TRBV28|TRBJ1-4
TGTGCCAGCACCGATACAGGCGAAAAACTGTTTTTT
CASTDTGEKLFF
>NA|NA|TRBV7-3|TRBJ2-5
TGTGCCAGCAGCTCGGGGGGCTTAGGGACCCAGTACTTC
CASSSGGLGTQYF
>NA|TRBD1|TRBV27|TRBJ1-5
TGTGCCAGCAGGACACAGGGGATGTCGAATCAGCCCCAGCATTTT
CASRTQGMSNQPQHF
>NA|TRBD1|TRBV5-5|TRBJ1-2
TGTGCCAGCAGCTGGCCTCCGGGACAGGGGGCGGGCTACACCTTC
CASSWPPGQGAGYTF
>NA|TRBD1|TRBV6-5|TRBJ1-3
TGTGCCAGCAGACCCGGGACAGCTGGAAACACCATATATTTT
CASRPGTAGNTIYF
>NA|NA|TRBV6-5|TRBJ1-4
TGTGCCAGCAAAGGGGGGGGAGATTACGAAAAACTGTTTTTT
CASKGGGDYEKLFF
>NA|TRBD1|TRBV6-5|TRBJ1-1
TGTGCCACCCACAGGGGTGGGACTGAAGCTTTCTTT
CATHRGGTEAFF
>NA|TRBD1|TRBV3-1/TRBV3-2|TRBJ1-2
TGTGCCAGCAGCCCGAGGACAGGGGGCAGCTATGGCTACACCTTC
CASSPRTGGSYGYTF
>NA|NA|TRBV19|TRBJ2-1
TGTGCCAGTACTTCCGGGAAAAATGAGCAGTTCTTC
CASTSGKNEQFF
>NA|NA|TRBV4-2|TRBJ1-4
TGTGCCAGCAGCCAAGATTATGCCAGGAAGGCAACTAATGAAAAACTGTTTTTT
CASSQDYARKATNEKLFF
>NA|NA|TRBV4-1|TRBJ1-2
TGCGCCAGCAGCCAAGCGGGGGTGGATGGAGGAAGATATGGCTACACCTTC
CASSQAGVDGGRYGYTF
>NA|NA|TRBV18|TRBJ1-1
TGTGCCAGCTCACCACCGGGGGTCGCGGGGATGAACACTGAAGCTTTCTTT
CASSPPGVAGMNTEAFF
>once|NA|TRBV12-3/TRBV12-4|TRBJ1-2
TGTGCCAGCAGTCCGGACAGATCCTATGGCTACACCTTC
CASSPDRSYGYTF
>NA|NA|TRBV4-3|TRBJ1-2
TGCGCCAGCAGCCAAGATTATGGGGCTCGTGGCTACACCTTC
CASSQDYGARGYTF
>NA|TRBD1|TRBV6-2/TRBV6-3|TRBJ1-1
TGTGCCAGCAGTCGGGGGACAGGGGGCCTGAACACTGAAGCTTTCTTT
CASSRGTGGLNTEAFF
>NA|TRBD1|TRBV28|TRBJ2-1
TGTGCCAGCAGTTCCGGACAGGGGGCCTACAATGAGCAGTTCTTC
CASSSGQGAYNEQFF
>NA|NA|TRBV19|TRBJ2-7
TGTGCCAGTAGTATGGGGGACATTACATACGAGCAGTACTTC
CASSMGDITYEQYF
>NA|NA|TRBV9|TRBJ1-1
TGTGCCAGCAGCGCCAGTGGGGCTCCGGAAACTGAAGCTTTCTTT
CASSASGAPETEAFF
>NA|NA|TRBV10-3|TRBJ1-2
TGTGCCATCAGTGGGTCAGGGGATGGCTACACCTTC
CAISGSGDGYTF
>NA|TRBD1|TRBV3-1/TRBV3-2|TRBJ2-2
TGTGCCAGCACATTCACACCGGGACAGTCCTTTCGCGGGGAGCTGTTTTTT
CASTFTPGQSFRGELFF
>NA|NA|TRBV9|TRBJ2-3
TGTGCCAGCATCACTCAGGGTCTATTTAGCACAGATACGCAGTATTTT
CASITQGLFSTDTQYF
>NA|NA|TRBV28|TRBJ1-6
TGTGCCAGCAGCAAAAATTCACCCCTCCACTTT
CASSKNSPLHF
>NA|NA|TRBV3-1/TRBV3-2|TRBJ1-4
TGTGCCAGCAGCCACAGGGAATACGATGAAAAACTGTTTTTT
CASSHREYDEKLFF
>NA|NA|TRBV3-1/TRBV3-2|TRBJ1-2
TGTGCCAGCAGCCTCAACTACCGAGACGATGGCTACACCTTC
CASSLNYRDDGYTF